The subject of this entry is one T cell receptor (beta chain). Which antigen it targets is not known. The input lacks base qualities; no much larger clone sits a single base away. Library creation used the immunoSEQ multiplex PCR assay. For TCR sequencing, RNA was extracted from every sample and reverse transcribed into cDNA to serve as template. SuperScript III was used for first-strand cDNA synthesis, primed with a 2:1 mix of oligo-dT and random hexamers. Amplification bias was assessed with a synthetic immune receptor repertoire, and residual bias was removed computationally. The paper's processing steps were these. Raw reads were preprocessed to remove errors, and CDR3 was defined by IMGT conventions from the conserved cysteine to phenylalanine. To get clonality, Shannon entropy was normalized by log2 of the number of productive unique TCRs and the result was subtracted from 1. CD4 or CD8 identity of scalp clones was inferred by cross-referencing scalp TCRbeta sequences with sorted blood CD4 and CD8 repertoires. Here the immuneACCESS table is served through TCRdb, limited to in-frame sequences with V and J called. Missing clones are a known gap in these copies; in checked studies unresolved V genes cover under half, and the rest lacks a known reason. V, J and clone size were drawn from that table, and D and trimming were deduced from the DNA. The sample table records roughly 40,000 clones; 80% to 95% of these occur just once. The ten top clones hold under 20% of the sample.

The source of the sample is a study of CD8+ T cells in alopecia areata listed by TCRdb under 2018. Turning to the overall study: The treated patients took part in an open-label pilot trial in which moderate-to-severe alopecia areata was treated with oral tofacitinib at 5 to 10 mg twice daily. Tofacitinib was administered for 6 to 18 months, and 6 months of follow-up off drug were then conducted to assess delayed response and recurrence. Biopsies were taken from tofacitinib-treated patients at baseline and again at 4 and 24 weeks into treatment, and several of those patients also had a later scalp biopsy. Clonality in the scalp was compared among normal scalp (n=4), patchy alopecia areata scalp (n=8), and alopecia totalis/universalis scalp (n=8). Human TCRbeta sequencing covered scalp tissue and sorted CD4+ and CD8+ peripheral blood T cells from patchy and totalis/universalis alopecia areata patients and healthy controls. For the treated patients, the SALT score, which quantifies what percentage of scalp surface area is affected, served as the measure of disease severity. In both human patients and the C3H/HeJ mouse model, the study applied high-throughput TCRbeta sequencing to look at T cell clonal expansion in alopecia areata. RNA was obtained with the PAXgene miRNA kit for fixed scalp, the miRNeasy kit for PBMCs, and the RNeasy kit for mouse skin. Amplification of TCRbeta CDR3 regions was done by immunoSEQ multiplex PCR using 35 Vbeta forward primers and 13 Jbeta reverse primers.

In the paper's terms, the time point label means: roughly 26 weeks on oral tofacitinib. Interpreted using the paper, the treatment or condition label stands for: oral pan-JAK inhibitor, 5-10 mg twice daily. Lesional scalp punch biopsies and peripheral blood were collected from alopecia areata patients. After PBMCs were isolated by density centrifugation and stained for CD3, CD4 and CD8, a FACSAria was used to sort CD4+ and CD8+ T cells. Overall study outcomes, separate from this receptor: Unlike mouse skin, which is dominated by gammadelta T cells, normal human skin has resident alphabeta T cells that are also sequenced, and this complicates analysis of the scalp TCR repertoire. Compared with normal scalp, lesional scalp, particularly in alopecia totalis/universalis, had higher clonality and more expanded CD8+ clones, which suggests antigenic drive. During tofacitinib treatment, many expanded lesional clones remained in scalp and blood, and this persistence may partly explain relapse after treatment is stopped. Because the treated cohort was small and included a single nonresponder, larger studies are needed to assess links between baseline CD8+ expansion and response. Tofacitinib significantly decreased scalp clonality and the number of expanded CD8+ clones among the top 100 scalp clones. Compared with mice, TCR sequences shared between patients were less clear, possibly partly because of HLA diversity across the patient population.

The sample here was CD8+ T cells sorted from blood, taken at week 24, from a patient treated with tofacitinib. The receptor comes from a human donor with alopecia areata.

CDR3 loop: CASMQTGPYEQYF. The DNA sequence reads TGTGCCAGCATGCAGACAGGGCCCTACGAGCAGTACTTC. The chain employs TRBV28 and TRBJ2-7; TRBD1 fits 7 bases in the junction. The junction shows trimming of 7 bases on V and 2 bases on J, and the gene matches do not reach 5 bases of it. The germline V gene sets CDR1 to MDHEN and CDR2 to SYDVKM. Taken from cysteine to phenylalanine, the CDR3 has 13 residues. Only the CDR3 portion is preserved as DNA: 39 bases, with reading frame beginning at the first base.